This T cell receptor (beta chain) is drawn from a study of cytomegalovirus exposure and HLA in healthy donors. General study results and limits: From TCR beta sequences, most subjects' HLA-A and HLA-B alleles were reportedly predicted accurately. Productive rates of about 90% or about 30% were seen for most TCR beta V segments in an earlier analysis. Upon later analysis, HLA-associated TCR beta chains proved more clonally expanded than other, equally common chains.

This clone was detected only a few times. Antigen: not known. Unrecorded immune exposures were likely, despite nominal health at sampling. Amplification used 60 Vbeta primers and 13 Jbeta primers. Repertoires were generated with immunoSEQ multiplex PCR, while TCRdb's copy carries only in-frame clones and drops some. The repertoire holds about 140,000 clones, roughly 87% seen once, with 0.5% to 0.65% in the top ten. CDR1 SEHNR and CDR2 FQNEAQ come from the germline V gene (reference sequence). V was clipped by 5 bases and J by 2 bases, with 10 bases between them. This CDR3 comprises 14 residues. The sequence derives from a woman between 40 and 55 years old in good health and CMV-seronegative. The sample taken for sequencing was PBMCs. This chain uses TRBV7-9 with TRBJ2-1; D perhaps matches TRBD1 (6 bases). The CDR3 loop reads CASSDRDTYNEQFF. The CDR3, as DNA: TGTGCCAGCAGCGACCGGGACACCTACAATGAGCAGTTCTTC.